The source of this T cell receptor (beta chain) is a study of blood T cell repertoires in COVID-19. For the study at large: COVID-19 samples, acute and convalescent, were from the United States, Italy and Spain. T cells, B-cell-depleted T cells, or PBMCs provided the cDNA or gDNA that served as material.

In the original workflow: Reference gene primers were amplified, and this amplification served to estimate nucleated cell counts. Profiled with immunoSEQ multiplex PCR; TCRdb holds only in-frame clones, not every one. V, J and clone size were drawn from that table, and D and trimming were deduced from the DNA. The data show approximately 140,000 clones, approximately 84% seen once. The sample was peripheral blood. The origin of this receptor is a woman of 80 years or more with acute or convalescent COVID-19.

CDR3 region: CASSALSSNETQYF. The CDR3 DNA follows: TGTGCCAGCAGCGCACTATCTTCTAACGAGACCCAGTACTTC. This chain joins TRBV11-3 and TRBJ2-5; D gene uncertain. CDR1 SGHNT and CDR2 YENEEA come from the germline V gene. This CDR3 has 14 residues. Trimming took off 5 bases at V and 5 bases at J, with 15 bases between the two ends.